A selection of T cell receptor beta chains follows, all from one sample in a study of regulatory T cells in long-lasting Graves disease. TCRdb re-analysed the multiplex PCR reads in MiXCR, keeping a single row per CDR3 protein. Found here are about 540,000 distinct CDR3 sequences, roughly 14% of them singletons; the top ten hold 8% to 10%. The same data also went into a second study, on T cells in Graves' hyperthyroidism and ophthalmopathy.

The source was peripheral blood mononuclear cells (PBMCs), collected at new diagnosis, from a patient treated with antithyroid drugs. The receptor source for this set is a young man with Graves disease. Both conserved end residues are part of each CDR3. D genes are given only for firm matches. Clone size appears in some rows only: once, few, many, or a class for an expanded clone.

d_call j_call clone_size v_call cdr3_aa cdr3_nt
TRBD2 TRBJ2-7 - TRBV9 CASSVGYTSGSSEQYF TGTGCCAGCAGCGTGGGTTATACTAGCGGGAGCTCCGAGCAGTACTTC
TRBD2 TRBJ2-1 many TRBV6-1 CASRLPSGEGNEQFF TGTGCCAGCAGACTACCTAGCGGAGAGGGGAATGAGCAGTTCTTC
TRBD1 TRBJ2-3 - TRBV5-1 CASSPGGTGGEDTQYF TGCGCCAGCAGCCCGGGGGGGACAGGGGGCGAAGATACGCAGTATTTT
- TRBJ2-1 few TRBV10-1 CASSKLRSSYNEQFF TGCGCCAGCAGTAAATTAAGGAGCTCCTACAATGAGCAGTTCTTC
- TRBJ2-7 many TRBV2 CASIETRNEDEQYF TGTGCCAGCATCGAGACACGGAACGAAGACGAGCAGTACTTC
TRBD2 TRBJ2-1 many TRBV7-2 CASSLRGSGTSGKNEQFF TGTGCCAGCAGCTTGAGGGGCTCCGGGACTAGCGGGAAAAATGAGCAGTTCTTC
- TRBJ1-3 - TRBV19 CASKRGNTIYF TGTGCCAGTAAGCGGGGAAACACCATATATTTT
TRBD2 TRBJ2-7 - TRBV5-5 CASSTGLAGKPEQYF TGTGCCAGCAGCACCGGACTAGCGGGAAAACCCGAGCAGTACTTC
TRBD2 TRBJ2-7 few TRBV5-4 CASSLESGSLNEQYF TGTGCCAGCAGCTTGGAAAGCGGGAGTCTTAACGAGCAGTACTTC
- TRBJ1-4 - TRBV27 CASSLGPGSTNEKLFF TGTGCCAGCAGTTTAGGTCCCGGATCTACTAATGAAAAACTGTTTTTT
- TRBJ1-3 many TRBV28 CASTAEGYSGNTIYF TGTGCCAGCACGGCAGAGGGTTACTCTGGAAACACCATATATTTT
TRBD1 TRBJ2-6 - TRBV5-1 CASSLGQGAAGANVLSF TGCGCCAGCAGCTTGGGACAGGGGGCCGCTGGGGCCAACGTCCTGTCTTTC
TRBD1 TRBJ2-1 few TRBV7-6 CASSLTTGGDYNEQFF TGTGCCAGCAGCTTAACGACAGGGGGAGACTACAATGAGCAGTTCTTC